Following are 23 T cell receptor beta chains from one sample sequenced in a study of identical twins' blood T cells. TCRdb independently ran MiXCR on the 5' RACE reads; one entry per CDR3 protein. The profile covers 400,000 or so distinct CDR3 sequences, with about 28% appearing a single time and about 6.1% taken by the ten largest. The sample taken for sequencing was PBMCs. The receptors were gathered from a woman aged 18-50 years in good health.

The chain is built from TRBV29-1 and TRBJ1-1; D remains unclear. From germline, CDR1 is SQVTM and CDR2 ANQGSEA. The CDR3 spans 11 residues. The ends were cut back, 7 bases at V and 9 bases at J, with 15 bases in the middle. CDR3 DNA sequence: TGCAGCGGGTCTCGGGCGACTAAAGCTTTCTTT. Translation gives CSGSRATKAFF.

The chain recombines TRBV23-1 with TRBJ2-7; D is ambiguous. TRBV23-1 is known as an ORF, though its function is uncertain. The V end lost 4 bases, the J end lost 3 bases, and 13 bases lay between the germline ends. The CDR3 covers 14 residues. As DNA, the CDR3 is TGCGCCAGCAGTCCCGACACCTATCTCTACGAGCAGTACTTC. It is translated as CASSPDTYLYEQYF.

The chain has TRBV27 and TRBJ2-2, with D possibly being TRBD1 (5 bases). Trimming stripped 4 bases from V and 5 bases from J, with 11 bases between. This CDR3 is built from 14 residues. Germline loops: CDR1 MNHEY, CDR2 SMNVEV (reference sequence). The CDR3: CASSWGRLTGELFF. CDR3 nucleotide sequence: TGTGCCAGCAGTTGGGGCAGGTTAACCGGGGAGCTGTTTTTT.

This clonotype has just a few counts. The conserved final phenylalanine or tryptophan is absent from the CDR3, which likely points to a read error. This rearrangement joins TRBV29-1 to TRBJ1-2, with D uncertain. Germline CDR1 reads SQVTM; CDR2 reads ANQGSEA. The ends were cut back, 3 bases at V and 6 bases at J, with 11 bases in the middle. The CDR3 consists of 12 residues. CDR3 sequence reads: CSVDEAGHGYTL. The CDR3, as DNA: TGCAGCGTTGATGAGGCCGGCCATGGCTACACCCTC.

This clonotype was found a few times. V is TRBV20-1 and J is TRBJ1-2; D not resolved. The length of the CDR3 is 13 residues. V shed 3 bases and J shed 5 bases, with 13 bases lying between them. The germline V gene encodes CDR1 DFQATT and CDR2 SNEGSKA (reference sequence). CDR3 in amino acids: CSASTNRGYGYTF. CDR3 nucleotide sequence: TGCAGTGCTAGTACAAACCGAGGATATGGCTACACCTTC.

This chain links TRBV19 with TRBJ1-1; D is undetermined. The germline CDR1 and CDR2 sequences are LNHDA and SQIVND (reference sequence). The CDR3 has 11 amino acids. V lost 10 bases and J lost 5, with 11 bases in between. The CDR3 coding sequence is TGTGCCACCCTGACACCGACTGAAGCTTTCTTT. Amino acids: CATLTPTEAFF.

This chain uses TRBV2 with TRBJ1-2, with unresolved D. CDR1 is SNHLY, CDR2 FYNNEI, per germline. CDR3 length: 14 amino acids. V shed 7 bases and J shed 0 bases, with 12 bases lying between them. CDR3 residues: CASTRRTANYGYTF. The CDR3 DNA sequence: TGTGCCAGCACGAGACGGACCGCTAACTATGGCTACACCTTC.

The chain uses TRBV29-1 and TRBJ1-1; TRBD1 might be the D (5 bases). Germline loops: CDR1 SQVTM, CDR2 ANQGSEA. CDR3 length: 16 residues. V shed 5 bases and J shed 1 base, with 20 bases lying between them. As DNA, the CDR3 is TGCAGCGTTCGGGGGGGTTGGTCAGGTTCGAACACTGAAGCTTTCTTT. Protein sequence: CSVRGGWSGSNTEAFF.

This clonotype was observed a few times. V is TRBV7-9 and J is TRBJ1-2; maybe TRBD1 (6 bases). CDR3 size: 14 residues. From germline, CDR1 is SEHNR and CDR2 FQNEAQ (reference sequence). The germline V and J ends were trimmed by 5 bases and 4 bases, with 14 bases remaining between them. As DNA, the CDR3 is TGTGCCAGCAGCCCCGGGACAATTGTCTATGGCTACACCTTC. Its translation is CASSPGTIVYGYTF.

This chain uses TRBV5-1 with TRBJ1-5; maybe TRBD1 (5 bases). Trimming shortened V by 1 base and J by 0 bases, and 11 bases separated the two germline ends. This CDR3 has 16 amino acids. Germline values: CDR1 SGHRS, CDR2 YFSETQ. The CDR3 reads CASSLTGLDSNQPQHF. DNA for the CDR3: TGCGCCAGCAGCTTGACAGGCCTTGATAGCAATCAGCCCCAGCATTTT.

CDR3 protein: CATGSGWDTQYF. CDR3 coding DNA: TGTGCCACCGGCTCGGGCTGGGATACGCAGTATTTT. The chain is built from TRBV10-3 and TRBJ2-3; no clear D gene. The germline V gene encodes CDR1 ENHRY and CDR2 SYGVKD. The CDR3 totals 12 residues. Trimming took off 10 bases at V and 6 bases at J, with 14 bases between the two ends.

This clonotype was found many times. The chain links TRBV4-1 to TRBJ1-1; D unclear. CDR1 MGHRA and CDR2 YSYEKL come from the germline V gene. Between the trimmed V and J ends, which lost 3 bases and 5 bases, there was a span of 4 bases. The CDR3 totals 11 residues. CDR3 loop: CASSHRTEAFF. In DNA form, the CDR3 reads TGCGCCAGCAGCCACAGGACTGAAGCTTTCTTT.

DNA of the CDR3: TGTGCCATCAGTGATGGGGGTAGCGGGGCTTACAATGAGCAGTTCTTC. As protein: CAISDGGSGAYNEQFF. The chain links TRBV10-3 to TRBJ2-1; the match to TRBD2 covers 8 bases. After removal of 3 bases from V and 4 bases from J, the junction contained 8 bases not matched to a gene. Germline CDR1 is ENHRY and CDR2 is SYGVKD. The CDR3 is 16 residues long.

This clonotype came up many times. The rearrangement links TRBV20-1 to TRBJ1-1; 7 nucleotides line up with TRBD1. Germline V gene data show CDR1 as DFQATT and CDR2 as SNEGSKA (reference sequence). Unmatched junction bases numbered 14, after V lost 3 bases and J lost 1 base. The CDR3 spans 17 residues. The chain's CDR3 is CSARGLVPGQKNTEAFF. The CDR3 DNA reads as TGCAGTGCTAGGGGGTTGGTACCGGGACAGAAGAACACTGAAGCTTTCTTT.

The chain combines TRBV20-1 with TRBJ1-4, with D perhaps matching TRBD1 (6 bases). V gave up 3 bases and J gave up 2 bases, with 10 bases separating them. CDR1 is DFQATT and CDR2 is SNEGSKA in the germline V gene (reference sequence). The CDR3 is made up of 14 amino acids. CDR3 sequence (DNA): TGCAGTGCTAGTTGGGGGGCCACTAATGAAAAACTGTTTTTT. It specifies CSASWGATNEKLFF.

This clonotype was seen repeatedly, ten times or more. This chain joins TRBV2 and TRBJ2-2; 10 nucleotides line up with TRBD2. The CDR3 extends over 16 amino acids. The ends lost 6 bases at V and 1 base at J; junction bases unmatched: 5. Germline V gene data show CDR1 as SNHLY and CDR2 as FYNNEI. Here the CDR3 reads CASSPRTSGNTGELFF. CDR3 DNA: TGTGCCAGCAGCCCACGGACTAGCGGGAACACCGGGGAGCTGTTTTTT.

V usage is TRBV20-1 and J usage is TRBJ1-5; D remains unclear. The CDR3 is made up of 13 amino acids. Germline V gives CDR1 DFQATT, CDR2 SNEGSKA (reference sequence). V lost 2 bases, J lost 2 bases, and 7 bases lay in between. DNA of the CDR3: TGCAGTGCTAGATCCGATGGCAATCAGCCCCAGCATTTT. This sequence encodes CSARSDGNQPQHF.

This clonotype came up a few times. The V and J genes are TRBV7-9 and TRBJ1-1; D may be TRBD1 (5 bases). Trimming stripped 0 bases from V and 10 bases from J, with 9 bases between. Germline CDR1 and CDR2: SEHNR and FQNEAQ (reference sequence). The CDR3 is made up of 12 amino acids. CDR3 DNA: TGTGCCAGCAGCTTAGCCGATGGGGGAGCTTTCTTT. Protein sequence: CASSLADGGAFF.

The rearrangement uses TRBV9 and TRBJ2-1; D might be TRBD1 or TRBD2, each matching 5 bases. The CDR3 length is 15 residues. V was shortened by 3 bases and J by 5 bases, with 15 bases between the two germline ends. From germline, CDR1 is SGDLS and CDR2 YYNGEE. The CDR3 bases are TGTGCCAGCAGCGCACAGGCGACTATTCACAATGAGCAGTTCTTC. Translation gives CASSAQATIHNEQFF.

The chain employs TRBV7-2 and TRBJ2-7, with 12 bases fitting TRBD2. The CDR3 spans 15 residues. The germline gives CDR1 SGHTA, CDR2 FQGNSA. The ends lost 4 bases at V and 4 bases at J; junction bases unmatched: 5. CDR3 sequence: CASSSLAGGHYEQYF. The CDR3 DNA reads TGTGCCAGCAGCTCCCTAGCGGGAGGGCATTACGAGCAGTACTTC.

This clonotype occurred many times. The chain is built from TRBV12-5 and TRBJ2-2; the match to TRBD2 covers 14 bases. Germline loops: CDR1 LGHNT, CDR2 FRNRAP. J lost 0 bases, V lost 2 bases, and 2 bases had no gene match. The CDR3 has 18 residues. The CDR3: CASGLTTSGRANTGELFF. The CDR3 DNA sequence: TGTGCTAGTGGTTTGACGACTAGCGGGAGGGCGAACACCGGGGAGCTGTTTTTT.

The sample holds a few counts of this clonotype. The V call is TRBV19, the J call TRBJ1-5; 9 nucleotides match TRBD1. Germline lookup yields CDR1 LNHDA and CDR2 SQIVND (reference sequence). V dropped 9 bases and J dropped 0; count of bases not matched to a gene: 12. This CDR3 contains 17 residues. The CDR3 loop reads CASQGRDRVFSNQPQHF. Written as DNA, the CDR3 is TGTGCCAGCCAAGGACGGGACAGGGTCTTTAGCAATCAGCCCCAGCATTTT. Looking up the rest from reference TRBV19 and TRBJ1-5 gives the full variable domain: DGGITQSPKYLFRKEGQNVTLSCEQNLNHDAMYWYRQDPGQGLRLIYYSQIVNDFQKGDIAEGYSVSREKKESFPLTVTSAQKNPTAFYLCASQGRDRVFSNQPQHFGDGTRLSIL.

This clonotype has more than one count but fewer than ten. The J gene is TRBJ2-1, the V gene TRBV29-1; 9 positions agree with TRBD2. With 1 base clipped from V and 7 bases from J, the junction kept 2 bases outside the gene matches. The CDR3 loop spans 13 amino acids. Germline CDR1 and CDR2: SQVTM and ANQGSEA. CDR3 protein: CSVEVAGDNEQFF. CDR3 nucleotide sequence: TGCAGCGTTGAAGTAGCGGGGGATAATGAGCAGTTCTTC.